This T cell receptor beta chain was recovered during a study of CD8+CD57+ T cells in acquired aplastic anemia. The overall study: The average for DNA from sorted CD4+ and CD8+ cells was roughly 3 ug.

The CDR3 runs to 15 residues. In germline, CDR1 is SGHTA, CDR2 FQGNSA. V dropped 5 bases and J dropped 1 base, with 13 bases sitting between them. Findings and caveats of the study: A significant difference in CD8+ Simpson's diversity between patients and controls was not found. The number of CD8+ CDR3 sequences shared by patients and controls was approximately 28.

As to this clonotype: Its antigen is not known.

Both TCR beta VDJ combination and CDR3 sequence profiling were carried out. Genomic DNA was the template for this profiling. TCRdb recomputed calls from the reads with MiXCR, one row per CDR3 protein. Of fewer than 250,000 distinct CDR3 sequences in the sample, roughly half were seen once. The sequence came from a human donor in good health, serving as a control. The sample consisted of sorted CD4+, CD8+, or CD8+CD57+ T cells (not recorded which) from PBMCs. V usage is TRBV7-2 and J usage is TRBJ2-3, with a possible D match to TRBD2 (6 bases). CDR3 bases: TGTGCCAGCAGCCTGGTCCCTAGCGGCACAGATACGCAGTATTTT. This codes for CASSLVPSGTDTQYF.